This T cell receptor beta chain was observed in a study of cytomegalovirus exposure and HLA in healthy donors (dated by TCRdb to about 2017). Some background on the complete study: In an earlier analysis of about 560 of the donors, roughly 300 Gb of sequence data and approximately 120 million unique TCR beta sequences from 150 million to 200 million T cells were reported. An early release that covered about 600 HLA-typed donors contained approximately 320 gigabases of sequencing data and around 80 million unique TCR sequences. The genetic ancestry cluster associated with self-reported Caucasian donors included around 76% of the 398 genotyped donors. The study aimed to test whether cataloging public T cell receptors could reveal signatures of past pathogen exposure. The T cell repertoires of 666 subjects were profiled by immunosequencing and related to cytomegalovirus serostatus. In addition to the first cohort of roughly 670 subjects, a separate validation cohort of approximately 110 different subjects was used. To predict cytomegalovirus infection status, the study combined high-throughput TCR immunosequencing, statistical association of individual TCRs with disease status, and machine learning. A later analysis re-analyzed previously published TCR beta repertoires from hundreds of donors and added high-resolution HLA genotyping to study TCR occurrence patterns. The later analysis used no new phenotypic data to find candidate immune exposures, relying instead on TCR beta sequences and their occurrence across donors. An earlier analysis of more than 450 of the donors used high-throughput TCR beta sequencing to judge whether each TCR beta V gene segment behaved as functional or pseudogenic. Donor age, sex, ethnicity and CMV serostatus were compiled alongside the repertoire data. Genome-wide SNP genotypes for about three fifths of the roughly 700 donors were used in a later genetic analysis, which treated that subset as a discovery cohort. Every discovery cohort repertoire had been produced on one sequencing platform. HLA typing included class I and class II loci at four-digit resolution. Typing coverage differed by locus: A, B, C, DRB1 and DQB1 were typed in roughly 620-630 donors, DQA1 in 522, DPA1 in around 600, and DPB1 in approximately 450. Because of strong linkage in the cohort, 4 to 6 DR-DQ haplotypes were treated as single units for association and clustering. Among several hundred genotyped donors of the cohort, an average of roughly 230,000 unique TCR beta nucleotide sequences was sequenced per donor, of which 15% to 20% were non-productive. General study outcomes and caveats: A few of the identified cytomegalovirus-associated TCR beta chains were confirmed in vitro to be specific for cytomegalovirus antigens. It was suggested by the authors that the approach could potentially be generalized to other disease states and immunological phenotypes. This cohort had only TCR beta chains sequenced, and the lack of alpha or paired-chain data limited which features could be detected. Linkage disequilibrium might explain the correlated functional status among segregating V segments, but an unknown experimental factor could not be excluded. A group of highly shared sequence variants was considered likely to be a technical artifact of the sequencing pipeline. Because HLA typing was unavailable for some donors at each locus, only the typed subset was used in association tests. A later analysis reported that several top co-occurrence clusters appeared linked to parvovirus B19, influenza, CMV and Epstein-Barr virus. In a later analysis, TCR association rates were found to vary across HLA loci, with the most associated TCRs seen for DRB1 alleles and the fewest for HLA-C alleles. When HLA alleles, especially DR and DQ, strongly co-occurred, attributing TCR associations to individual alleles was difficult. A further reported finding was that TCR beta sequences accurately predicted the HLA-A and HLA-B alleles for most subjects in the first cohort. A later genetic analysis reported fewer N-insertions in productive TCRs among donors in an Asian-associated ancestry cluster than the 666-donor mean. Broadly in line with IMGT annotations, most TCR beta V segments showed up in productive rearrangements about 90% or about 30% of the time in an earlier analysis of approximately 600 of the donors. Most TCR sequences were observed very rarely across donors, whereas some public TCRs were present in many individuals. CMV serostatus was the only immune exposure information available for the cohort. Compared with equally common non-associated chains, HLA-associated TCR beta chains in a later analysis were more clonally expanded and had lower generation probabilities. In a later analysis, 16,951 TCR beta sequences were associated with specific HLA alleles at a false discovery rate of 0.05. Because counts were too low, 15 to 20 rarely observed V segments, including chromosome 9 orphons, were excluded from the earlier analysis of a few hundred of the donors. Roughly uniform sequencing depth across donors was assumed in presence/absence analyses, although this assumption may not hold. Some IMGT-functional V segments, including TRBV6-2 and TRBV6-3, could not be distinguished by the 87-base-pair reads and were therefore excluded. Cytomegalovirus status was reported to be diagnosed by the classifier with high specificity and sensitivity in both the original and validation cohorts. In a later analysis, most CMV-associated TCR beta chains were found to appear HLA-restricted, with HLA associations seemingly driven largely by CMV exposure. The study gave a list of some 150 TCR beta chains associated with cytomegalovirus. In a later genetic analysis, a missense DCLRE1C variant was associated with V-gene and J-gene trimming of TCR beta chains, and the association was replicated in an independent cohort.

The method was the immunoSEQ multiplex PCR assay. For the multiplex PCR, a mixture combining 60 forward primers for TCR Vbeta segments and 13 reverse primers for TCR Jbeta segments was used. Amplification of the CDR3 region of rearranged TCR beta genes was performed with a multiplex PCR assay on genomic DNA. Amplified TCR beta libraries were sequenced as 87-base-pair reads on the Illumina HiSeq System. The paper's data handling went like this. Across the roughly 670 repertoires, a later analysis counted 60 million to 90 million unique TCR beta chains, around 11 million of which were shared by at least two donors. A nearest-neighbor algorithm error-corrected the raw reads and collapsed the reads into unique sequences, merging closely related sequences to remove PCR and sequencing errors. CDR3 sequences were aligned to IMGT reference sequences to assign V, D and J gene segments. For a sequence to be retained, at least a six-nucleotide match to both a V gene segment and a J gene segment was required. Rearrangements were classified as productive when the CDR3 lacked stop codons and remained in frame with V and J, and all other rearrangements were classified as non-productive. Following IMGT convention, CDR3 was defined as the stretch from the second conserved V-encoded cysteine up to the conserved J-encoded phenylalanine. The earlier analysis of approximately 500 of the donors excluded sequences that lacked an unambiguous match to a single V gene segment. In an earlier analysis of some 590 of the donors, V segments were called functional above 56.7% productive rearrangements and were called segregating when the between-donor standard deviation exceeded 5%. A statistical classification framework was developed to diagnose cytomegalovirus status using the catalog of TCR beta chain sequences. In a later analysis, V and J genes were assigned by comparing TCR nucleotide sequences against IMGT/GENE-DB human TR gene sequences. A later analysis assigned CDR3 sequences and most-parsimonious VDJ recombination scenarios with the TCRdist pipeline. In a later analysis, each TCR beta chain was defined by its CDR3 amino acid sequence together with its V-gene family, and reads lacking a unique V-gene family were excluded. As a way to deal with suspected cross-contamination and a sequencing artifact, a later analysis dropped hundreds of nucleotide sequences that were highly shared and had low generation probability. In a later analysis, a clonal expansion index was calculated for each public chain from normalized within-repertoire ranks of inferred template counts. A later analysis computed generation probabilities with a VDJ recombination model fitted to out-of-frame rearrangements, and checked the results against IGoR. In a later analysis, TCR-TCR, TCR-HLA and TCR-CMV co-occurrence was scored with hypergeometric tests, and a repertoire-size bias correction was applied to TCR pairs. In a later analysis, false discovery rates were estimated by permuting HLA or CMV assignments 20 times. In a later analysis, co-occurring TCRs were grouped with DBSCAN, and TCRdist sequence similarity was added when clustering was performed within HLA-allele-positive subsets. Repertoires with fewer than 30,000 or more than 120,000 public chains, plus five repertoires with anomalous nucleotide sharing, were excluded from co-occurrence clustering. TCRdb took over this immuneACCESS table, retaining in-frame rearrangements with V and J assigned. Such tables are incomplete; in checked studies, under half of the missing clones stem from an unresolved V gene, and the remainder is unexplained. D and trimming come from the DNA, and the V and J calls and clone size come from that table. This sample gives about 140,000 clones in total; around 82% of them show up just once. Around 6.8% of the sample lies in the top ten.

CDR1 is given as SNHLY and CDR2 as FYNNEI, both from the germline V gene. The CDR3 runs 17 residues from the cysteine to the phenylalanine. The kept DNA is CDR3 alone, 51 bases in frame from the first base. Trimming accounts for 3 bases at V and 0 bases at J, while the number of junction bases matched to no gene is 4. The cohort was made up of 666 healthy bone marrow donors. At the time of sampling, every cohort member was nominally healthy, though immune exposures that went unrecorded were likely present. The donor was CMV seropositive and was included in the group of 250 to 300 seropositive cohort members. Each donor provided a peripheral blood sample, and peripheral blood mononuclear cells were used for TCR beta sequencing. Genomic DNA was extracted from the blood cell samples with the Qiagen DNeasy Blood Extraction Kit. Comments on this clone: The clone's antigen remains unknown. No base-level quality is on record; no much larger clone is a single base apart.

Sequencing used PBMCs. The sequence was collected from a man aged 40-49 years in good health and CMV-seropositive. The chain joins TRBV2 to TRBJ1-4; 10 central bases correspond to TRBD1. The sequence in DNA is TGTGCCAGCAGTGAGGACAGGGGGATTGCAACTAATGAAAAACTGTTTTTT. This encodes CASSEDRGIATNEKLFF.